The rows below give T cell receptor beta chains drawn from one sample of a study of OX40 agonist ivuxolimab in advanced cancers. Sequencing was performed with immunoSEQ multiplex PCR; in TCRdb, only in-frame clones are kept and a portion is missing. This table holds about 110,000 clones, approximately 90% found once. The source material was CD4+ or CD8+ T cells sorted from blood, sampled in a trial of the OX40 agonist ivuxolimab. The receptors were sampled from an adult with an advanced solid tumor such as melanoma, head and neck, liver or kidney cancer. Both conserved end residues are part of each CDR3. The D gene is left open where the match is weak. Clone size appears in some rows only: once, few, many, or a class for an expanded clone.

>TRBJ1-1|.|TRBV5-4|16|.
TGTGCCAGCAGCTTGGGGCTCTCTCCAGGGAACACTGAAGCTTTCTTT
CASSLGLSPGNTEAFF
>TRBJ2-5|.|TRBV7-2|14|.
TGTGCCAGCAGCTTACCCCCTGAGTCGGAGACCCAGTACTTC
CASSLPPESETQYF
>TRBJ2-2|.|TRBV30|15|.
TGTGCCTGGAGTCCCGGGACTTTAACACCCGGGGAGCTGTTTTTT
CAWSPGTLTPGELFF
>TRBJ1-6|.|TRBV5-6|15|.
TGTGCCAGCGGCCGCCGTCACAGCTATAATTCACCCCTCCACTTT
CASGRRHSYNSPLHF
>TRBJ2-3|.|TRBV11-2|16|once
TGTGCCAGCAGCCGCGAACGTGCAGGCCGCACAGATACGCAGTATTTT
CASSRERAGRTDTQYF
>TRBJ2-2|TRBD2|TRBV30|15|once
TGTGCCTGGAGTTCCCTAGCGGGGGGGCCCGGGGAGCTGTTTTTT
CAWSSLAGGPGELFF
>TRBJ2-6|.|TRBV13|15|few
TGTGCCAGCAGCTCCGGGGGCTCTGGGGCCAACGTCCTGACTTTC
CASSSGGSGANVLTF
>TRBJ1-4|.|TRBV6-6|14|once
TGTGCCAGCAGTTACGCGGTGGAAGGGGGAAAACTGTTTTTT
CASSYAVEGGKLFF
>TRBJ2-5|.|TRBV30|11|.
TGTGCCTGGAGTGTAGCGCAGGCCCAGTACTTC
CAWSVAQAQYF
>TRBJ2-3|.|TRBV5-1|14|once
TGCGCCAGCAGCTTAATGGCTAGTTCAGATACGCAGTATTTT
CASSLMASSDTQYF
>TRBJ2-3|.|TRBV7-8|11|few
TGTGCCAGCAGCCGCACAGATACGCAGTATTTT
CASSRTDTQYF
>TRBJ2-2|TRBD1|TRBV7-3|13|.
TGTGCCAGCAGTGACAGGGGCACCGGGGAGCTGTTTTTT
CASSDRGTGELFF
>TRBJ2-7|TRBD2|TRBV6-5|14|.
TGTGCCAGTCAAGCGGGGACCTCGAGAAACGAGCAGTACTTC
CASQAGTSRNEQYF
>TRBJ1-1|.|TRBV5-1|13|.
TGCGCCAGCAGCTTGGCCGGCCTGTATGAAGCTTTCTTT
CASSLAGLYEAFF
>TRBJ2-5|.|TRBV18|16|.
TGTGCCAGCTCACCGACTATCGGAGGGTTTAGTGAGACCCAGTACTTC
CASSPTIGGFSETQYF
>TRBJ2-7|TRBD2|TRBV7-8|14|.
TGTGCCAGCAGCCGACTAGCGGGGGCCTACGAGCAGTACTTC
CASSRLAGAYEQYF
>TRBJ2-7|TRBD1|TRBV28|16|.
TGTGCCATCTACGGTCCCGGGACAGGGAGTGCGTACGAGCAGTACTTC
CAIYGPGTGSAYEQYF
>TRBJ1-1|TRBD1|TRBV10-1|11|.
TGCGCCAGTGTTCACAGGGGTGAAGCTTTCTTT
CASVHRGEAFF
>TRBJ1-4|.|TRBV5-1|14|.
TGCGCCAGCAGCGCCTACGGAACTAATGAAAAACTGTTTTTT
CASSAYGTNEKLFF
>TRBJ1-5|.|TRBV9|14|few
TGTGCCAGCAGCCCCACTTCAGGGAGTCAGCCCCAGCATTTT
CASSPTSGSQPQHF
>TRBJ2-7|TRBD1|TRBV19|16|.
TGTGCCAGTAGCCACTCCGGACAGGGACCCACCTACGAGCAGTACTTC
CASSHSGQGPTYEQYF
>TRBJ1-3|.|TRBV18|15|.
TGTGCCAGCTCACCATACGTCCCAGCTGGAAACACCATATATTTT
CASSPYVPAGNTIYF
>TRBJ2-7|.|TRBV18|12|.
TGTGCCAGCTCACCAATAGGATCCGAGCAGTACTTC
CASSPIGSEQYF
>TRBJ1-2|TRBD1|TRBV6-5|14|.
TGTGCCAGCAGACTGACAGGGTTTAACTATGGCTACACCTTC
CASRLTGFNYGYTF
>TRBJ1-1|.|TRBV6-5|12|once
TGTGCCAGCAGTGCCGGGACACTCGAAGCTTTCTTT
CASSAGTLEAFF
>TRBJ2-7|.|TRBV6-1|12|.
TGTGCCAGCAGTGGTGGGGGATACGAGCAGTACTTC
CASSGGGYEQYF
>TRBJ2-5|.|TRBV7-8|14|once
TGTGCCAGCAGCGAAACAGGTAGAGTGGAGACCCAGTACTTC
CASSETGRVETQYF
>TRBJ2-1|.|TRBV29-1|12|.
TGCAGCGTTGAAGACCCCGGCAATGAGCAGTTCTTC
CSVEDPGNEQFF
>TRBJ2-5|.|TRBV7-9|12|.
TGTGCCGAAGACGGCAGCCAAGAGACCCAGTACTTC
CAEDGSQETQYF
>TRBJ2-2|.|TRBV18|14|few
TGTGCCAGCTCACCACGAAGCGACACCGGGGAGCTGTTTTTT
CASSPRSDTGELFF
>TRBJ2-5|TRBD1|TRBV7-6|13|.
TGTGCCAGCAGCTGGACAGGGTCAGAGACCCAGTACTTC
CASSWTGSETQYF
>TRBJ1-2|.|TRBV4-2|14|.
TGTGCCAGCAGCCAAGAGGAGGGAAAAGGAGGCTACACCTTC
CASSQEEGKGGYTF
>TRBJ2-5|TRBD2|TRBV6-1|15|.
TGTGCCAGTGGGACTAGCGGGGCGTACCAAGAGACCCAGTACTTC
CASGTSGAYQETQYF
>TRBJ2-5|.|TRBV10-3|13|.
TGTGCCATCAGTGAGTCGAATTGGGAGACCCAGTACTTC
CAISESNWETQYF
>TRBJ1-5|.|TRBV18|14|.
TGTGCCAGCTCACCAGGGGGTAGCAATCAGCCCCAGCATTTT
CASSPGGSNQPQHF